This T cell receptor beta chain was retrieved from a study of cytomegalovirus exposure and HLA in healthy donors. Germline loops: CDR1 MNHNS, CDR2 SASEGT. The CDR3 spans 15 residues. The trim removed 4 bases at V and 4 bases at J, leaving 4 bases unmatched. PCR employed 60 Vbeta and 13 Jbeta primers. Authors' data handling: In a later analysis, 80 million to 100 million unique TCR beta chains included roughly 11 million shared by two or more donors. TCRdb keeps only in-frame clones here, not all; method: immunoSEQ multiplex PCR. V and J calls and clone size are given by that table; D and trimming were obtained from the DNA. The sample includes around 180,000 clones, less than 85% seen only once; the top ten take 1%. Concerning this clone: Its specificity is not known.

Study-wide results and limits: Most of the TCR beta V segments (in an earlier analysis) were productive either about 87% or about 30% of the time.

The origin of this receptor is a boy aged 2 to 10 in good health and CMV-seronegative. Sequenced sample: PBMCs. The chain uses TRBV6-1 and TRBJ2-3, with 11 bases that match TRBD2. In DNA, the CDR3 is TGTGCCAGCAGTGCGGGACTAGCGGTGCCAGATACGCAGTATTTT. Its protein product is CASSAGLAVPDTQYF.